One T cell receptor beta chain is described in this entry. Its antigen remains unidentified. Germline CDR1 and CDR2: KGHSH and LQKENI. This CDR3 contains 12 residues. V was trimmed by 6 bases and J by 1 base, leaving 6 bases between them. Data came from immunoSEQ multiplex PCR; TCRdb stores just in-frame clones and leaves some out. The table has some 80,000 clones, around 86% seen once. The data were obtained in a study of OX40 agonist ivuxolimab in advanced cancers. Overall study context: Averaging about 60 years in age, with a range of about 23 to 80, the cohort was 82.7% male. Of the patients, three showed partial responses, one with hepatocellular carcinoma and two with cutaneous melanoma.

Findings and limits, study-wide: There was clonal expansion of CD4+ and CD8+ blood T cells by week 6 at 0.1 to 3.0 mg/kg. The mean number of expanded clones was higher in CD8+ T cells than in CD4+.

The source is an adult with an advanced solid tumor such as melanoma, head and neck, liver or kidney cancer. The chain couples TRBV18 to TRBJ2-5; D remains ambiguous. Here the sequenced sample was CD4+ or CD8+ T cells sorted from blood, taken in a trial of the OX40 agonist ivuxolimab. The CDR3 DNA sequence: TGTGCCAGCTCCCCGATCCAAGAGACCCAGTACTTC. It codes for CASSPIQETQYF.